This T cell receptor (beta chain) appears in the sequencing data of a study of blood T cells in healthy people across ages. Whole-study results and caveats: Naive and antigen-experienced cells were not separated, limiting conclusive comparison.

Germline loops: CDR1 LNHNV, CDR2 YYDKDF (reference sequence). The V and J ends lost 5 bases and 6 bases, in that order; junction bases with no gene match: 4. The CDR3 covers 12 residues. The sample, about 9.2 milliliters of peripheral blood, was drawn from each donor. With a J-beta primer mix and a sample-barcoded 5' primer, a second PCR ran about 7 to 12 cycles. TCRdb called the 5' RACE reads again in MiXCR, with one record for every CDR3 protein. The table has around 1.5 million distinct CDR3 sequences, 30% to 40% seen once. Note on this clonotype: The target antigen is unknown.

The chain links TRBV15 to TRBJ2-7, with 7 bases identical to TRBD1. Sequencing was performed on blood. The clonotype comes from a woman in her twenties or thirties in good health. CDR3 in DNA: TGTGCCACCAGCGGACAGGTCGGCGAGCAGTACTTC. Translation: CATSGQVGEQYF.